These T cell receptor beta chains were read from a single sample in a study of neurological immune-mediated disorders. TCRdb redid the calling of the 5' RACE reads with MiXCR, one entry per CDR3 protein. The data hold 85,000 to 110,000 distinct CDR3 sequences, with roughly 10% observed a single time. Sequenced sample: PBMCs. Receptors were obtained from a female donor with HTLV-1-associated myelopathy (HAM/TSP). The CDR3 runs from the conserved cysteine through the conserved F or W. The D gene is left open where the match is weak. For some rows the clone size is stated as once, few or many, or as a class when expanded; others skip it.

clone size	D gene	J gene	V gene	CDR3 DNA	CDR3 protein
many	-	TRBJ1-2	TRBV21-1	TGTGCCAGCAGTAGGGACTCGAGGGGCTACACCTTC	CASSRDSRGYTF
many	TRBD1	TRBJ1-5	TRBV6-5	TGTGCCAGCAGTTTACAGGGGACTCAGCCCCAGCATTTT	CASSLQGTQPQHF
-	TRBD1	TRBJ2-7	TRBV4-1	TGCGCCAGCAGCGAAGGGGACCAGGGGGCGGTTTTCAAGCAGTACTTC	CASSEGDQGAVFKQYF
many	-	TRBJ1-1	TRBV5-5	TGTGCCAGCAGCGCGATTGGACGGAAGAACACTGAAGCTTTCTTT	CASSAIGRKNTEAFF
many	TRBD1	TRBJ1-1	TRBV5-5	TGTGCCAGCAGCTTGCAGGGGGCTAGCGGCACTGAAGCTTTCTTT	CASSLQGASGTEAFF
many	-	TRBJ2-7	TRBV7-9	TGTGCCAGCAGCTTAAGGTGGGGAAACGCCCAAGATGTGCAGTACTTC	CASSLRWGNAQDVQYF
many	-	TRBJ2-7	TRBV6-5	TGTGCCAGCAGTTACTCGAACAGTAAGGGGCAGTACTTC	CASSYSNSKGQYF
many	-	TRBJ2-4	TRBV5-1	TGCGCCAGCAGCTTGGCAGGTCCCAGGGACCTAAAAAACATTCAGTACTTC	CASSLAGPRDLKNIQYF
many	TRBD1	TRBJ2-1	TRBV5-1	TGCGCCAGCAGCGTGGGACAGGGACCCTACAATGAGCAGTTCTTC	CASSVGQGPYNEQFF
many	-	TRBJ2-7	TRBV14	TGTGCCAGCAGCCAAGAGGTTGTTGAGTTCGAGCAGTACTTC	CASSQEVVEFEQYF
-	TRBD2	TRBJ2-3	TRBV10-3	TGTGCCATCACCGGGGGGGGGACCACAGATACGCAGTATTTT	CAITGGGTTDTQYF
many	-	TRBJ1-3	TRBV5-1	TGCGCCAGCAGCTTGGCCGGGCCACCGTACGGAAACACCATATATTTT	CASSLAGPPYGNTIYF
-	-	TRBJ1-3	TRBV11-3	TGTGCCAGCAGCCTACCAGACTACACCATATATTTT	CASSLPDYTIYF
many	TRBD2	TRBJ2-7	TRBV20-1	TGCAGTGCTAGTGAGTCTAGCGGGGGTGGCGAGCAGTACTTC	CSASESSGGGEQYF
few	-	TRBJ2-6	TRBV4-1	TGCGCCAGCAGCCAATCGGACAGTTTCTCTGGGGCCAACGTCCTGACTTTC	CASSQSDSFSGANVLTF
many	-	TRBJ2-7	TRBV20-1	TGCAGTGTGGGGGAGTCCTACGAGCAGTACTTC	CSVGESYEQYF
many	-	TRBJ1-4	TRBV6-1	TGTGCCAGCAGTGCCAGAGAGACTAATGAAAAACTGTTTTTT	CASSARETNEKLFF
many	-	TRBJ2-5	TRBV20-1	TGCAGTGCTAGAGATCCTCGAATGGAGACCCAGTACTTC	CSARDPRMETQYF
few	-	TRBJ2-3	TRBV10-1	TGCGCCAGCAGTGAGTCGACTCGAGGGACTGATACGCAGTATTTT	CASSESTRGTDTQYF
many	-	TRBJ2-5	TRBV6-6	TGTGCCAGCAGTTATCTACAGGGTGGCGAGACCCAGTACTTC	CASSYLQGGETQYF
many	-	TRBJ1-6	TRBV10-1	TGCGCCAGCACCGAAAGAGACTTCTACCTCTATTCACCCCTCCACTTT	CASTERDFYLYSPLHF
many	TRBD1	TRBJ2-1	TRBV6-5	TGTGCCAGCAGTTATCCGGGACAGGTGAATGAGCAGTTCTTC	CASSYPGQVNEQFF
-	TRBD2	TRBJ2-3	TRBV12-5	TGTGCTAGTGGTTTAGGGACTAGCGCCCGCACAGATACGCAGTATTTT	CASGLGTSARTDTQYF
-	-	TRBJ2-2	TRBV12-3/TRBV12-4	TGTGCCAGCAGCCGTAGCGCTTTGGGGACCGGGGAGCTGTTTTTT	CASSRSALGTGELFF
many	-	TRBJ2-3	TRBV6-6	TGTGCCAGCAGCGAGAGATCCCCAGATACGCAGTATTTT	CASSERSPDTQYF
many	-	TRBJ1-1	TRBV2	TGTGCCAGCAGCGCCGTATACCAGGGAACTGAAGCTTTCTTT	CASSAVYQGTEAFF
-	TRBD1	TRBJ2-4	TRBV5-1	TGCGCCAGCAGCTACGGGACAGGCGCGATGGTCAAAAACATTCAGTACTTC	CASSYGTGAMVKNIQYF
once	TRBD1	TRBJ2-7	TRBV25-1	TGTGCCAGTAGTGATGTCAGGGGGCCGGGGGAGCAGTACTTC	CASSDVRGPGEQYF
many	TRBD2	TRBJ2-7	TRBV12-3/TRBV12-4	TGTGCCAGCAGTTTGGGGGGGGGGGACGAGCAGTACTTC	CASSLGGGDEQYF
-	-	TRBJ2-6	TRBV5-1	TGCGCCAGCAATAAACCCGGGGCTGGGGCCAACGTCCTGACTTTC	CASNKPGAGANVLTF
few	TRBD1	TRBJ1-3	TRBV5-1	TGCGCCAGCAGCTCAGACAGGGTTAGCTCTGGAAACACCATATATTTT	CASSSDRVSSGNTIYF
many	TRBD2	TRBJ2-7	TRBV20-1	TGCAGAACGGAAGCGGGGGACCACTACGAGCAGTACTTC	CRTEAGDHYEQYF
-	TRBD1	TRBJ2-7	TRBV20-1	TGCAGTGCTAGAGGCCTGGGACAGACCCCCCTACTGCAGTACTTC	CSARGLGQTPLLQYF
many	-	TRBJ1-1	TRBV20-1	TGCAGTGCTAAAATGGACAGTCTTTCGGAAGCTTTCTTT	CSAKMDSLSEAFF
many	TRBD2	TRBJ2-7	TRBV20-1	TGCAGTGCTGACACCTGGCCCTTCCCTAGCGGGGGGAACTACGAGCAGTACTTC	CSADTWPFPSGGNYEQYF
many	-	TRBJ1-5	TRBV25-1	TGTGCCAGCAGTGAATTCGGCAGCAATCAGCCCCAGCATTTT	CASSEFGSNQPQHF
many	-	TRBJ1-1	TRBV3-1	TGTGCCAGCAGCCATAGAATGACCCGAGGGAACACTGAAGCTTTCTTT	CASSHRMTRGNTEAFF
-	TRBD2	TRBJ2-7	TRBV2	TGTGCCATTAGTGAAGCGGGAGGGGGCGAGCAGTACTTC	CAISEAGGGEQYF
many	-	TRBJ1-1	TRBV9	TGTGCCAGCAGCGTAGAACTGGACCGGAACACTGAAGCTTTCTTT	CASSVELDRNTEAFF
many	TRBD2	TRBJ2-7	TRBV11-2	TGTGCCAGCAGTCCCGGGACTAGCAACCACGAGCAGTACTTC	CASSPGTSNHEQYF
many	TRBD1	TRBJ1-6	TRBV10-3	TGTGCCATCAGTGAACGACAGGGCACCAATTCACCCCTCCACTTT	CAISERQGTNSPLHF
many	-	TRBJ2-5	TRBV20-1	TGCAGTGCTAGAGGGGGGGGGGGCCTACGAGAGACCCAGTACTTC	CSARGGGGLRETQYF
many	-	TRBJ2-7	TRBV7-9	TGTGCCAGCAGCTTAACACAGCCCTACGAGCAGTACTTC	CASSLTQPYEQYF
many	-	TRBJ2-7	TRBV10-3	TGTGCCATCAGTGGAGGACAGAGCTACGAGCAGTACTTC	CAISGGQSYEQYF
few	-	TRBJ2-2	TRBV12-3/TRBV12-4	TGTGCCAGCAGTTTAGAGTCAACCGCCACCGGGGAGCTGTTTTTT	CASSLESTATGELFF
-	TRBD2	TRBJ2-7	TRBV4-2	TGTGCCAGCAGCCAAGGAGCGGGGGCCTACGAGCAGTACTTC	CASSQGAGAYEQYF
many	TRBD2	TRBJ2-2	TRBV9	TGTGCCAGCAGCGTATACAGCGGGGGGGCCACGATCACCGGGGAGCTGTTTTTT	CASSVYSGGATITGELFF
many	TRBD2	TRBJ2-1	TRBV7-2	TGTGCCAGCAGCTTAGGCGCGGGGGGAGGGTACAATGAGCAGTTCTTC	CASSLGAGGGYNEQFF
many	-	TRBJ1-5	TRBV20-1	TGCAGTGCTGTGGACACATTCAATCAGCCCCAGCATTTT	CSAVDTFNQPQHF
many	-	TRBJ2-3	TRBV5-1	TGCGCCAGCAGCTTACTCGGGGGACGCACAGATACGCAGTATTTT	CASSLLGGRTDTQYF
few	-	TRBJ1-1	TRBV6-1	TGTGCCAGCAGTTTGCTTGATTTTCGACGGATGAACACTGAAGCTTTCTTT	CASSLLDFRRMNTEAFF
many	-	TRBJ2-7	TRBV5-1	TGCGCCAGCAGCTTGGCCGCTAAGATGAGCGAGCAGTACTTC	CASSLAAKMSEQYF
many	-	TRBJ2-5	TRBV7-8	TGTGCCAGCAGCTTAGCCTTAGTTATGGGCAGAGAAGAGACCCAGTACTTC	CASSLALVMGREETQYF
many	-	TRBJ2-3	TRBV7-9	TGTGCCAGCAGTTCCCAGGGACGCTTGCAGGGGTTGCTTGCAGATACGCAGTATTTT	CASSSQGRLQGLLADTQYF
many	-	TRBJ2-5	TRBV20-1	TGCAGTGCTAGAGGGGGGGCCCAAGAGACCCAGTACTTC	CSARGGAQETQYF